This T cell receptor beta chain was identified during a study of blood T cells in healthy people across ages. As for the study in general: About one barcoded beta molecule per two T cells came from capture by template switching.

Next came a second PCR, run for about 6 to 12 cycles, which used a sample-barcoded 5' primer along with a J-beta primer mix. TCRdb called the 5' RACE reads again in MiXCR, with one record for every CDR3 protein. The sample yields 500,000 to 550,000 distinct CDR3 sequences, 24% seen once. The germline CDR1 and CDR2 sequences are MGHRA and YSYEKL. The CDR3 totals 17 residues. V gave up 0 bases and J gave up 3 bases; unmatched junction bases: 10. Another study also made use of these data, one on T cells of mothers and their children.

The receptor was isolated from a boy aged 5-17 years in good health. Specimen: blood. This rearrangement joins TRBV4-1 to TRBJ2-7, with 8 bases that match TRBD2. CDR3 bases: TGCGCCAGCAGCCAAGAAAAACTTTCCAGCGGGAGCTACGAGCAGTACTTC. It codes for CASSQEKLSSGSYEQYF.